This TCR beta chain appears in the sequencing data of a study of response to subunit inactivated influenza vaccine (dated by TCRdb to 2016 to 2019). For the wider study: To follow how T cells responded to a trivalent subunit inactivated influenza vaccine, the researchers relied on deep quantitative profiling of the T cell receptor repertoire. The study at large found these results: It was suggested by the authors that each seasonal influenza vaccination may recruit only a limited number of new T cells.

Library preparation used RT-PCR. Sequencer: Illumina HiSeq 2500. TCRdb reworked the public reads: Q25 trimming with fastp, MiXCR clone assembly, productive beta chains retained. Every distinct CDR3 protein forms one entry, paired with its most common genes and DNA. For this sample there are over 300,000 distinct CDR3 sequences; 21% appear just once. The ten largest clones capture 10% to 13% of the sample. CDR1 and CDR2, looked up from the germline V gene, are SGDLS and YYNGEE. The cysteine opens and the phenylalanine closes a CDR3 of 12 amino acids. Solely the CDR3 DNA is kept, with 36 bases framed from the first base. V is reduced by 1 base and J by 6 bases, leaving a spacing of 4 bases between them. Concerning this clonotype: Its antigen has not been determined. No much larger clone exists at a distance of one base, and base qualities are not known.

The clonotype was recovered from a man between 50 and 75 years old who received an inactivated influenza vaccine. Donor details come from another sample of the same person, matched by shared clones. This chain is built from TRBV9 and TRBJ2-2, with the D gene call left open. Here the sequenced sample was PBMCs from blood, taken about 20 months after vaccination. The CDR3 in this case is CASSVRAGELFF. The DNA sequence follows: TGTGCCAGCAGCGTAAGAGCCGGGGAGCTGTTTTTT.